The 21 T cell receptor beta chains below were found in one sample sequenced in a study of graft-versus-host responses after intestinal transplantation. The method was immunoSEQ multiplex PCR; TCRdb's version includes in-frame clones alone and lacks a portion of them. The sample consists of more than 65,000 clones, about 90% of them appearing once. These TCRs' antigens remain unknown. The material was unstimulated CD8+ T cells sorted from spleen or lymph node cells, obtained before transplant. The receptors shown here come from a human donor who was the organ donor for an intestinal transplant.

The V call is TRBV9, the J call TRBJ2-1; TRBD2 matches 8 bases. CDR3 length equals 15 residues. Trimming cost V 6 bases and J 0 bases; bases outside gene matches: 5. CDR1 is SGDLS and CDR2 is YYNGEE in the germline V gene. The CDR3 is CASTRGGSSYNEQFF. The CDR3 nucleotides read TGTGCCAGCACCCGGGGGGGGAGCTCCTACAATGAGCAGTTCTTC.

The chain couples TRBV9 to TRBJ1-6; D perhaps matches TRBD1 (6 bases). Trimming removed 10 bases at V and 0 bases at J, with 26 bases between. There are 19 residues in the CDR3. Germline CDR1 reads SGDLS; CDR2 reads YYNGEE. CDR3 bases: TGTGCCGCCCGGCCGGGACATAATGGCCAGAGCTCCTATAATTCACCCCTCCACTTT. As protein: CAARPGHNGQSSYNSPLHF.

The chain joins TRBV7-2 to TRBJ1-1, with D hard to call. CDR3 length: 12 amino acids. In germline, CDR1 is SGHTA, CDR2 FQGNSA. Trimming removed 3 bases from V and 7 bases from J, with 9 bases in between. The CDR3 loop is CASSFGGGEAFF. The DNA of the CDR3 is TGTGCCAGCAGCTTTGGAGGCGGTGAAGCTTTCTTT.

This chain connects TRBV4-2 to TRBJ2-7; a possible D gene is TRBD2 (6 bases). The germline V gene has CDR1 LGHNA and CDR2 YNFKEQ. This CDR3 region has 13 residues. V shed 4 bases and J shed 2 bases, with 9 bases lying between them. DNA for the CDR3: TGTGCCAGCAGCCCGGGCGGGACCTACGAGCAGTACTTC. It yields the protein CASSPGGTYEQYF.

The chain couples TRBV29-1 to TRBJ2-3, with a tentative D call TRBD1 (6 bases). Germline V lookup: CDR1 SQVTM, CDR2 ANQGSEA. The CDR3 length is 14 residues. With 3 bases removed from V and 0 bases from J, the gap between germline ends came to 10 bases. The DNA of the CDR3 is TGCAGCGTTGATCCCCAGGGGAGCACAGATACGCAGTATTTT. Translating it yields CSVDPQGSTDTQYF.

The chain carries TRBV5-6 and TRBJ2-7; D uncertain. The germline CDR1 and CDR2 sequences are SGHDT and YYEEEE. CDR3 size: 15 residues. V was pared by 2 bases and J by 0 bases, with 12 bases between. CDR3 coding DNA: TGTGCCAGCAGCTTTCTAACCGATAACTCCTACGAGCAGTACTTC. Its translation is CASSFLTDNSYEQYF.

The chain employs TRBV4-1 and TRBJ1-5; 9 bases are shared with TRBD1. The CDR3 loop spans 16 amino acids. CDR1 is MGHRA, CDR2 YSYEKL, per germline. V trimming: 2 bases; J trimming: 5 bases; junction bases outside the gene matches: 7. CDR3 coding DNA: TGCGCCAGCAGCCAAAAAGGGACAGGGCAATATCAGCCCCAGCATTTT. Translation gives CASSQKGTGQYQPQHF.

The chain recombines TRBV7-2 with TRBJ2-1; D is perhaps TRBD2 (7 bases). Germline-derived CDR1 and CDR2 are SGHTA and FQGNSA. CDR3 length: 15 residues. Trimming pared 5 bases from V and 5 bases from J, leaving 16 bases between. The CDR3 reads CASSPTGGGHNEQFF. The CDR3 bases are TGTGCCAGCAGCCCCACAGGCGGGGGCCACAATGAGCAGTTCTTC.

The genes are TRBV5-6 and TRBJ1-6, with 7 bases that match TRBD1. The CDR3 has 16 residues. V gave up 4 bases and J gave up 3 bases; unmatched junction bases: 7. Looked up from germline, CDR1 is SGHDT and CDR2 is YYEEEE. The CDR3 region has the DNA TGTGCCAGCAGCCAAATTGGGGACAGCTATAATTCACCCCTCCACTTT. Protein sequence: CASSQIGDSYNSPLHF.

The chain employs TRBV6-5 and TRBJ2-1, with D perhaps matching TRBD2 (5 bases). Germline V gives CDR1 MNHEY, CDR2 SVGAGI. This CDR3 is built from 13 residues. V was cut by 6 bases and J by 9 bases, with 15 bases left in between. The CDR3 region is CASSPGVAGEQFF. In DNA, the CDR3 is TGTGCCAGCAGCCCCGGGGTAGCCGGTGAGCAGTTCTTC.

This chain uses TRBV19 with TRBJ2-7; D perhaps matches TRBD2 (5 bases). This CDR3 region has 14 residues. Germline lookup yields CDR1 LNHDA and CDR2 SQIVND (reference sequence). The V end was cut by 3 bases, the J end by 5 bases, with 14 bases between. The chain's CDR3 is CASSITSSGNEQYF. CDR3 nucleotides: TGTGCCAGTAGTATTACATCTTCGGGGAACGAGCAGTACTTC.

CDR3 nucleotides: TGCAGCGCTCGGACAGGGTCGTACTATGGCTACACCTTC. Translation gives CSARTGSYYGYTF. The genes are TRBV29-1 and TRBJ1-2, with 8 bases fitting TRBD1. The CDR3 contains 13 residues. J was trimmed by 3 bases and V by 7 bases; bases with no gene match: 7. Germline V CDR1 and CDR2: SQVTM, ANQGSEA.

The genes are TRBV30 and TRBJ1-4, with 8 positions matching TRBD1. This CDR3 has 14 residues. Losses at the gene ends were 2 bases for V and 7 bases for J; bases not matched to a gene: 6. CDR1 is GTSNPN, CDR2 SVGIG, per germline (reference sequence). CDR3 DNA sequence: TGTGCCTGGAGTACGGACAGGGAAGGTGAAAAACTGTTTTTT. Protein product: CAWSTDREGEKLFF.

This chain links TRBV19 with TRBJ1-1; TRBD1 matches at 8 bases. The CDR3 sequence is 15 residues long. V lost 3 bases and J lost 2; bases outside the gene matches: 5. The V gene's germline CDR1 is LNHDA and CDR2 SQIVND (reference sequence). CDR3 loop: CASSIFPGGNTEAFF. CDR3 DNA sequence: TGTGCCAGTAGTATTTTTCCAGGGGGCAACACTGAAGCTTTCTTT.

This clone appeared once. This sequence joins TRBV9 and TRBJ2-5, with TRBD2 as a possible D gene (5 bases). The germline V and J ends were trimmed by 4 bases and 5 bases, with 21 bases remaining between them. CDR3 length: 16 residues. Germline V gives CDR1 SGDLS, CDR2 YYNGEE. The CDR3 DNA follows: TGTGCCAGCAGCCTTGGGTCCTTCGGGATGGGGGAGACCCAGTACTTC. Its translation is CASSLGSFGMGETQYF.

The chain uses TRBV4-1 and TRBJ1-1, with 7 bases identical to TRBD1. The CDR3 covers 14 residues. The V gene end was trimmed by 2 bases and the J gene end by 1 base; junction bases not matched to a gene: 1. The germline gives CDR1 MGHRA, CDR2 YSYEKL. The CDR3 nucleotides are TGCGCCAGCAGCCAACAGGGGGGGAACACTGAAGCTTTCTTT. Protein sequence: CASSQQGGNTEAFF.

The chain recombines TRBV19 with TRBJ1-3; D unresolved. Per the germline V gene, CDR1 is LNHDA and CDR2 is SQIVND (reference sequence). Deletions cut 1 base from V and 4 bases from J, with 11 bases between. CDR3 size: 15 residues. The DNA of the CDR3 is TGTGCCAGTAGTATAGGCGGAGGGCGCGGAAACACCATATATTTT. This codes for CASSIGGGRGNTIYF.

The gene calls are TRBV7-7 and TRBJ1-6; D might be TRBD1 (6 bases). Germline assignment: CDR1 SSHAT and CDR2 FNYEAQ (reference sequence). The CDR3 length is 16 residues. The germline V and J ends were trimmed by 5 bases and 7 bases, with 18 bases remaining between them. The CDR3 bases are TGTGCCAGCAGCATAAGACAGGCGGGACTAAATTCACCCCTCCACTTT. Protein product: CASSIRQAGLNSPLHF.

This sequence joins TRBV7-2 and TRBJ1-6; maybe TRBD1 (6 bases). The germline CDR1 and CDR2 sequences are SGHTA and FQGNSA. Trimming removed 5 bases from V and 7 bases from J, with 18 bases in between. This CDR3 has 16 residues. The CDR3, as DNA: TGTGCCAGCAGCAAAACTACGGGACACCTAAATTCACCCCTCCACTTT. It encodes CASSKTTGHLNSPLHF.

CDR3 protein: CASSPRLAGAADTQYF. In DNA form, the CDR3 reads TGTGCCAGCAGTCCCCGACTAGCGGGGGCCGCAGATACGCAGTATTTT. The chain carries TRBV28 and TRBJ2-3, with 12 positions matching TRBD2. The CDR3 length is 16 residues. Germline lookup yields CDR1 MDHEN and CDR2 SYDVKM. With 5 bases clipped from V and 4 bases from J, the junction kept 7 bases outside the gene matches.

V usage is TRBV13 and J usage is TRBJ1-1, with D perhaps matching TRBD1 (5 bases). The CDR3 has 14 amino acids. V shed 4 bases and J shed 7 bases, with 16 bases lying between them. Per the germline V gene, CDR1 is PRHDT and CDR2 is FYEKMQ (reference sequence). The CDR3 coding sequence is TGTGCCAGCAGCTCTGGACATGGACCCCTTGAAGCTTTCTTT. Its translation: CASSSGHGPLEAFF.